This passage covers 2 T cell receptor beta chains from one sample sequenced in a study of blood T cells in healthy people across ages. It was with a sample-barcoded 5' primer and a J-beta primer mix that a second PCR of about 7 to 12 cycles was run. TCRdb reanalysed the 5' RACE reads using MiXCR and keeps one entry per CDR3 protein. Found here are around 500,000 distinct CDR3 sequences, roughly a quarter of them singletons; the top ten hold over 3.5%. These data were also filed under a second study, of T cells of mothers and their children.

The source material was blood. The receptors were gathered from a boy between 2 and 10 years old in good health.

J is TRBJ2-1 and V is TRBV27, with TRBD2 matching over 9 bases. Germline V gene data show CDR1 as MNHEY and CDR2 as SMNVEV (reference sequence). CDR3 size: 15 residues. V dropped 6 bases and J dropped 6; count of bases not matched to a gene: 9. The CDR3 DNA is TGTGCCAGCAGCCCGACTAGCGGCCTTCCCAATGAGCAGTTCTTC. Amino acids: CASSPTSGLPNEQFF.

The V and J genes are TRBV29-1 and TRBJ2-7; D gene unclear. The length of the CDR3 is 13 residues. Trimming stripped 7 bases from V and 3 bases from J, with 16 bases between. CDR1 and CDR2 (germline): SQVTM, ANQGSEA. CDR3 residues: CSARTAANYEQYF. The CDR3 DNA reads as TGCAGCGCCCGAACGGCCGCCAACTACGAGCAGTACTTC.